A single sample gave rise to the 27 T cell receptor beta chains below, sequenced in a study of blood T cell repertoires in COVID-19. Here immunoSEQ multiplex PCR was the method, and the copy in TCRdb shows in-frame clones only, minus some. The sample records approximately 330,000 clones, roughly 86% being singletons. The source material was peripheral blood. These receptors were collected from a man in his thirties or forties with COVID-19, enrolled during active disease.

CDR3 sequence reads: CASSFMGPEGNQPQHF. For the CDR3, the DNA is TGCGCCAGCAGCTTCATGGGTCCGGAGGGGAATCAGCCCCAGCATTTT. The V and J genes are TRBV5-1 and TRBJ1-5, with a tentative D call TRBD1 (5 bases). CDR1 is SGHRS and CDR2 is YFSETQ in the germline V gene. Trimming removed 2 bases from V and 4 bases from J, with 16 bases in between. The CDR3 has 16 residues.

Note on this clone: The sample has other DNA sequences that encode this CDR3 too. The genes are TRBV3-1 (or the pseudogene TRBV3-2) and TRBJ2-5; the match to TRBD2 covers 8 bases. This CDR3 spans 14 amino acids. Per germline, CDR1 LGHDT and CDR2 YNNKEL (reference sequence). V shed 4 bases and J 2 bases; nucleotides not matched to a gene: 3. This chain's CDR3 is CASSPTSGQETQYF. The CDR3 DNA reads as TGTGCCAGCAGCCCAACTAGCGGTCAAGAGACCCAGTACTTC.

The chain has TRBV14 and TRBJ2-4; D may be TRBD1 (6 bases). The V gene lost 0 bases and the J gene lost 0 bases, with 18 bases spanning the gap. CDR3 size: 19 residues. Per germline, CDR1 SGHDN and CDR2 FVKESK. The CDR3 region has the DNA TGTGCCAGCAGCCAAGAAGGGGGAGAGGTGATCCTAGCCAAAAACATTCAGTACTTC. Translation: CASSQEGGEVILAKNIQYF.

The J gene is TRBJ2-7, the V gene TRBV6-5; D may be TRBD2 (5 bases). The CDR3 has 13 amino acids. Per germline, CDR1 MNHEY and CDR2 SVGAGI. V gave up 6 bases and J gave up 3 bases, with 12 bases separating them. In DNA, the CDR3 is TGTGCCAGCAGCGTTGGACTCTACTACGAGCAGTACTTC. Residues: CASSVGLYYEQYF.

CDR3 DNA: TGTGCCAGCAGCCAAGCGGCCGGGGTCAATGAGCAGTTCTTC. Translated: CASSQAAGVNEQFF. J is TRBJ2-1 and V is TRBV14, with a tentative D call TRBD2 (5 bases). The CDR3 has 14 residues. Germline CDR1 SGHDN, CDR2 FVKESK. V shed 1 base and J shed 6 bases, with 10 bases lying between them. Together with reference TRBV14 and TRBJ2-1, the CDR3 gives the full variable domain: EAGVTQFPSHSVIEKGQTVTLRCDPISGHDNLYWYRRVMGKEIKFLLHFVKESKQDESGMPNNRFLAERTGGTYSTLKVQPAELEDSGVYFCASSQAAGVNEQFFGPGTRLTVL.

The V gene is TRBV3-1 (or the pseudogene TRBV3-2), the J gene TRBJ2-7; the match to TRBD2 covers 8 bases. The CDR3 runs to 19 residues. V was clipped by 2 bases and J by 3 bases; unmatched bases: 18. Germline CDR1 LGHDT, CDR2 YNNKEL (reference sequence). Here the CDR3 reads CASSQPAGGSAPAGYEQYF. The CDR3 coding sequence is TGTGCCAGCAGCCAACCGGCGGGGGGTAGCGCACCCGCGGGCTACGAGCAGTACTTC.

The gene calls are TRBV7-2 and TRBJ2-7, with D maybe TRBD1 (6 bases). V was trimmed by 8 bases and J by 2 bases, leaving 10 bases between them. Germline V gives CDR1 SGHTA, CDR2 FQGNSA. CDR3 length: 12 amino acids. CDR3 in amino acids: CASGGYTYEQYF. CDR3 DNA: TGTGCCAGCGGGGGCTATACCTACGAGCAGTACTTC. The variable domain in full, completed from reference TRBV7-2 and TRBJ2-7, reads GAGVSQSPSNKVTEKGKDVELRCDPISGHTALYWYRQSLGQGLEFLIYFQGNSAPDKSGLPSDRFSAERTGGSVSTLTIQRTQQEDSAVYLCASGGYTYEQYFGPGTRLTVT.

The rearrangement uses TRBV18 and TRBJ2-7; tentatively, D is TRBD1 (5 bases). Trimming shortened V by 2 bases and J by 7 bases, and 15 bases separated the two germline ends. The CDR3 is 14 residues long. Germline assignment: CDR1 KGHSH and CDR2 LQKENI. The CDR3, as DNA: TGTGCCAGCTCACCAGGGGCAGGCCCTAGGGAGCAGTACTTC. It specifies CASSPGAGPREQYF.

V and J are TRBV10-3 and TRBJ2-2, with 7 bases aligning to TRBD1. V lost 0 bases to trimming and J lost 9 bases; unmatched junction nucleotides: 4. From germline, CDR1 is ENHRY and CDR2 SYGVKD. The CDR3 has 14 amino acids. The CDR3 loop is CAISESTGSWELFF. The CDR3 DNA reads as TGTGCCATCAGTGAGTCGACAGGGTCGTGGGAGCTGTTTTTT.

The chain links TRBV7-9 to TRBJ2-1; 9 bases map to TRBD2. The junction had 7 bases not matched to a gene; V was cut back by 1 base and J by 6 bases. Germline V gene lookup returns CDR1 SEHNR and CDR2 FQNEAQ (reference sequence). The CDR3 loop spans 16 amino acids. CDR3 in DNA: TGTGCCAGCAGCTTAGGGCTAGCGGGGATATTCAATGAGCAGTTCTTC. It specifies CASSLGLAGIFNEQFF.

The CDR3 DNA sequence: TGTGCCAGCAGTTACACGGGACAGTCTAACTATGGCTACACCTTC. Residues: CASSYTGQSNYGYTF. This chain links TRBV6-5 with TRBJ1-2, with 7 bases that match TRBD1. Germline V lookup: CDR1 MNHEY, CDR2 SVGAGI. This CDR3 spans 15 amino acids. Losses at the gene ends were 2 bases for V and 0 bases for J; bases not matched to a gene: 3.

V gene TRBV5-1 combines with J gene TRBJ2-3; perhaps TRBD2 as D (6 bases). Trimming cost V 4 bases and J 2 bases, with 17 bases left between them. The CDR3 runs to 16 residues. Per germline, CDR1 SGHRS and CDR2 YFSETQ. CDR3 sequence (DNA): TGCGCCAGCAGCCCTTTCCGGGCTAGCGACACAGATACGCAGTATTTT. It translates to CASSPFRASDTDTQYF.

This chain joins TRBV14 and TRBJ2-3; 12 bases are shared with TRBD2. CDR1 SGHDN and CDR2 FVKESK come from the germline V gene. V gave up 4 bases and J gave up 4 bases; unmatched junction bases: 3. The CDR3 consists of 15 residues. The CDR3 protein is CASSPWTSGADTQYF. The DNA for the CDR3 is TGTGCCAGCAGCCCCTGGACTAGCGGGGCAGATACGCAGTATTTT. Variable domain in full (rest from reference TRBV14 and TRBJ2-3): EAGVTQFPSHSVIEKGQTVTLRCDPISGHDNLYWYRRVMGKEIKFLLHFVKESKQDESGMPNNRFLAERTGGTYSTLKVQPAELEDSGVYFCASSPWTSGADTQYFGPGTRLTVL.

The chain couples TRBV28 to TRBJ1-5; 8 nucleotides line up with TRBD1. The length of the CDR3 is 14 residues. The ends lost 3 bases at V and 7 bases at J; junction bases unmatched: 5. Germline values: CDR1 MDHEN, CDR2 SYDVKM. The CDR3: CASSLRQGAQPQHF. The DNA for the CDR3 is TGTGCCAGCAGTTTGCGCCAGGGGGCGCAGCCCCAGCATTTT.

A single count supports this clone. The chain recombines TRBV5-5 with TRBJ2-2; TRBD2 matches 14 bases. J gave up 2 bases and V 3 bases, and 3 bases lay outside the gene matches. CDR3 length: 17 residues. Looked up from germline, CDR1 is SGHKS and CDR2 is YYEKEE (reference sequence). In DNA form, the CDR3 reads TGTGCCAGCAGCTCGGGACTAGCGGGAGCTAACACCGGGGAGCTGTTTTTT. The encoded protein is CASSSGLAGANTGELFF.

J is TRBJ1-2 and V is TRBV4-3; D gene unclear. V dropped 1 base and J dropped 0 bases, with 9 bases sitting between them. Germline CDR1 LGHNA, CDR2 YSLEER. This CDR3 spans 15 amino acids. The CDR3, as DNA: TGCGCCAGCAGCCAAGTGTCAGAAGCTAACTATGGCTACACCTTC. It translates to CASSQVSEANYGYTF.

The chain is built from TRBV19 and TRBJ1-6; no clear D. CDR1 LNHDA and CDR2 SQIVND come from the germline V gene (reference sequence). The CDR3 covers 16 residues. Trimming cost V 3 bases and J 13 bases, with 22 bases left between them. In nucleotides, the CDR3 is TGTGCCAGTAGTATTCGGTCAGGACTTAGCGGGCAGCCCCTCCACTTT. Translation gives CASSIRSGLSGQPLHF.

The V and J genes are TRBV7-2 and TRBJ2-7, with D possibly being TRBD1 (6 bases). Per germline, CDR1 SGHTA and CDR2 FQGNSA. The CDR3 is 13 residues long. V was clipped by 5 bases and J by 1 base, with 9 bases between them. In DNA, the CDR3 is TGTGCCAGCAGCACCGGACAGTCCTACGAGCAGTACTTC. Translation gives CASSTGQSYEQYF.

This clone has only a few counts. The V and J genes are TRBV28 and TRBJ1-4; tentatively, D is TRBD1 (6 bases). CDR1 MDHEN and CDR2 SYDVKM come from the germline V gene. Trimming took 5 bases from V and 11 from J, leaving 18 bases between them. CDR3 size: 14 residues. CDR3 loop: CASSPQGPSGKLFF. In nucleotides, the CDR3 is TGTGCCAGCAGTCCTCAGGGGCCGAGTGGGAAACTGTTTTTT.

This clone was seen only a few times. The J gene is TRBJ2-7, the V gene TRBV5-1; 8 bases agree with TRBD2. This CDR3 region has 14 residues. Trimming removed 1 base from V and 7 bases from J; junction bases left unmatched: 7. Germline V lookup: CDR1 SGHRS, CDR2 YFSETQ. The CDR3 reads CASSLQRGLGEQYF. The CDR3 DNA reads TGCGCCAGCAGCTTGCAACGGGGACTAGGAGAGCAGTACTTC.

This chain joins TRBV7-2 and TRBJ1-6; 7 bases align to TRBD1. The CDR3 covers 14 residues. Germline-derived CDR1 and CDR2 are SGHTA and FQGNSA. The J segment lost 7 bases and the V segment lost 5 bases, leaving 5 bases of the junction unmatched. The CDR3 nucleotides are TGTGCCAGCAGCCAGGGACAGTTAAATTCACCCCTCCACTTT. Translation gives CASSQGQLNSPLHF.

This clone was detected a few times. The chain carries TRBV7-3 and TRBJ2-7; D ambiguous. CDR3 length: 14 residues. V was clipped by 1 base and J by 4 bases, with 11 bases between them. Germline loops: CDR1 SGHTA, CDR2 FQGTGA. CDR3 coding DNA: TGTGCCAGCAGCTTAAGTGGCGGAAGGTACGAGCAGTACTTC. Its protein product is CASSLSGGRYEQYF.

The chain carries TRBV12-2 and TRBJ2-7; the table gives TRBD2 as D, unverified against the DNA. TRBV12-2 is recorded as a pseudogene. The CDR3 is 16 amino acids. In DNA, the CDR3 is TGTGCAAGTCGCCCCAGAGGTCGGGACTTCTCCTACGAGCAGTACTTC. The encoded protein is CASRPRGRDFSYEQYF.

The V and J genes are TRBV24-1 and TRBJ2-3; TRBD2 matches at 16 bases. With V trimmed by 4 bases and J by 0 bases, 15 bases remained unmatched. CDR3 size: 22 residues. The germline V gene encodes CDR1 KGHDR and CDR2 SFDVKD. CDR3 bases: TGTGCCACCAGTGAAACCCCGGGGACTAGCGGGGGGGGCCATACAAGCACAGATACGCAGTATTTT. Its protein product is CATSETPGTSGGGHTSTDTQYF.

This sequence joins TRBV27 and TRBJ2-7; D unresolved. Trimming stripped 3 bases from V and 0 bases from J, with 9 bases between. From germline, CDR1 is MNHEY and CDR2 SMNVEV (reference sequence). The CDR3 contains 14 residues. The CDR3 loop reads CASSLATGSYEQYF. DNA for the CDR3: TGTGCCAGCAGTTTGGCGACGGGCTCCTACGAGCAGTACTTC.

This clone was picked up one time. The gene calls are TRBV7-2 and TRBJ2-2; TRBD1 is a possible D gene (6 bases). Trimming pared 3 bases from V and 2 bases from J, leaving 13 bases between. Germline V CDR1 and CDR2: SGHTA, FQGNSA. There are 16 residues in the CDR3. This CDR3 is CASSLNPRGNTGELFF. The DNA of the CDR3 is TGTGCCAGCAGCTTGAACCCCAGGGGAAACACCGGGGAGCTGTTTTTT.

The CDR3 DNA reads TGTGCCAGCAGCCAAAGGGGGACAGGGGGCCTGCGACCAAACAATGAGCAGTTCTTC. This gives the protein CASSQRGTGGLRPNNEQFF. The chain employs TRBV3-1 (or the pseudogene TRBV3-2) and TRBJ2-1; 12 positions match TRBD1. V shed 2 bases and J 5 bases; nucleotides not matched to a gene: 13. Germline assignment: CDR1 LGHDT and CDR2 YNNKEL (reference sequence). The CDR3 runs 19 residues.